This T cell receptor (beta chain) was sequenced in a study of identical twins. Study results and caveats: The degree of excess twin sharing was weaker in beta out-of-frame sequences. Recombination models fit unrelated individuals' TCR alpha sharing but underestimated twins'. Abundant cord blood beta clonotypes carried fewer insertions; memory repertoires showed none.

The CDR3 is 14 residues long. Germline V CDR1 and CDR2: SGHRS, YFSETQ. The germline V and J ends were trimmed by 0 bases and 3 bases, with 9 bases remaining between them. Via MiXCR, TCRdb re-called the 5' RACE reads, giving one row per CDR3 protein. The table includes 200,000 to 250,000 distinct CDR3 sequences, more than 13% detected once. This clonotype has ten or more counts. The antigen is not known. Sequences were obtained from memory (CD45RO+) T cells sorted from blood. The clonotype originates from a woman between 18 and 29 years old in good health. This chain connects TRBV5-1 to TRBJ1-2; weak D call: TRBD1 (5 bases). The chain's CDR3 is CASSLGQTYYGYTF. The CDR3 region has the DNA TGCGCCAGCAGCTTGGGACAGACCTACTATGGCTACACCTTC.